This TCR beta chain came from a study of beta chain features in type 1 diabetes. This clone was counted only a few times. Expressed TCRB transcripts got sequenced, as all isolated RNA was reverse transcribed. The table came from immunoSEQ multiplex PCR; TCRdb's copy has only in-frame clones and leaves some out. Of approximately 170,000 clones listed, just over 9% were seen once; the top ten hold 2% to 2.5%. Germline loops: CDR1 MNHNY, CDR2 SVGAGI (reference sequence). CDR3 length: 15 residues. Unmatched junction bases numbered 3, after V lost 4 bases and J lost 1 base. J is TRBJ2-3 and V is TRBV6-6; 9 bases fit TRBD2. This TCR came from a woman between 18 and 29 years old in good health. Sequenced sample: central memory CD4+ T cells from blood. The CDR3 DNA reads TGTGCCAGCAGTTCCCGGACTAGCGGCACAGATACGCAGTATTTT. It codes for CASSSRTSGTDTQYF.